This is a list of T cell receptor beta chains from one sample in a study of T cells in localized non-small cell lung cancer. Sequencing used immunoSEQ multiplex PCR; TCRdb keeps in-frame clones, though not all of them. The table lists tens of thousands of clones, roughly 90% of them singletons, with approximately 6.1% in the top ten. Specimen: PBMCs, collected before any cancer treatment. The origin of the receptors is a man between 35 and 75 years old with stage II lung adenocarcinoma. Both conserved end residues are part of each CDR3. For some rows the clone size is stated as once, few or many, or as a class when expanded; others skip it.

abundance	j_gene	v_gene	CDR3aa
.	TRBJ2-1	TRBV18	CASSSGLAGVPTIGEQFF
.	TRBJ1-2	TRBV28	CASSPTAGGAYGYTF
.	TRBJ2-3	TRBV28	CASATSGGGDTQYF
.	TRBJ2-1	TRBV10-1	CASSAPSNEQFF
.	TRBJ2-7	TRBV6-5	CASSPPEPREQYF
.	TRBJ2-2	TRBV14	CASSQDRGTNTGELFF
.	TRBJ1-2	TRBV29-1	CSGGEQGSGGYTF
.	TRBJ2-1	TRBV19	CASSKGLAGGSSYNEQFF
.	TRBJ1-1	TRBV4-1	CASSQVRQGAFSEAFF
.	TRBJ1-2	TRBV10-2	CASSDGTGSLNYGYTF
few	TRBJ1-1	TRBV7-9	CASSLGQNTEAFF
.	TRBJ2-1	TRBV7-8	CASSSSSGTAYNEQFF
.	TRBJ2-1	TRBV10-1	CASSEPVAGGPYNEQFF
.	TRBJ1-1	TRBV6-6	CASSYSAGTEAFF
.	TRBJ1-4	TRBV30	CAWSLSRQRFNEKLFF
.	TRBJ2-1	TRBV7-2	CASSPSGGFGFF
.	TRBJ2-7	TRBV6-5	CASSYSGVSYEQYF
.	TRBJ1-3	TRBV10-3	CAISEPQGKVGNTIYF
.	TRBJ2-1	TRBV5-1	CASSPTSRSSYNEQFF
.	TRBJ2-2	TRBV7-9	CASSLQAPNTGELFF
.	TRBJ2-2	TRBV10-3	CAISATEVRVANTGELFF
.	TRBJ1-5	TRBV19	CASSNGVYSNQPQHF
.	TRBJ2-3	TRBV15	CATSSYRNTDTQYF
.	TRBJ1-4	TRBV28	CASRGGTFQTEKLFF
.	TRBJ1-2	TRBV4-3	CASSQDRVNGYTF
.	TRBJ2-7	TRBV6-5	CASRTGTGAYEQYF
.	TRBJ2-7	TRBV7-6	CASSLLGYSDEQYF
.	TRBJ1-6	TRBV25-1	CASSLGGQHNSPLHF
.	TRBJ1-2	TRBV27	CASSPIIHSEGVYGYTF
.	TRBJ2-3	TRBV30	CAWSVGLASTDTQYF
.	TRBJ2-7	TRBV5-1	CASSHDRFPYEQYF
.	TRBJ2-2	TRBV7-9	CASSPLGFNTGELFF
.	TRBJ1-2	TRBV19	CASSMREGGYTF
.	TRBJ1-5	TRBV10-3	CAISEEGTQPQHF
.	TRBJ2-3	TRBV27	CASSLSQATDTQYF
few	TRBJ1-2	TRBV19	CASRGQGYYGYTF
.	TRBJ2-3	TRBV7-9	CASRSTGVNRDTQYF
.	TRBJ2-7	TRBV7-8	CASSPRTSGSGEQYF
.	TRBJ2-3	TRBV19	CASSPEVVTATDTQYF
.	TRBJ1-1	TRBV6-6	CASSFIQNTEAFF
.	TRBJ2-7	TRBV10-3	CAIRGQGLAGVSLSYEQYF
.	TRBJ1-1	TRBV5-1	CASSLGGTGFTEAFF
once	TRBJ2-2	TRBV30	CAWRWGDSGELFF
.	TRBJ2-3	TRBV28	CASVSGLAQYF
.	TRBJ2-3	TRBV2	CASSQDSWGDTQYF
.	TRBJ1-2	TRBV10-3	CAISINYGYTF
.	TRBJ2-1	TRBV5-1	CASSPRQGEYNEQFF
.	TRBJ2-1	TRBV23-1	CASSQSGTGVNEQFF
.	TRBJ2-3	TRBV19	CASSFQRADTQYF
.	TRBJ1-1	TRBV2	CASRIGTEAFF
.	TRBJ1-3	TRBV5-1	CASSWTYLGSGNTIYF
.	TRBJ2-4	TRBV5-1	CASRRTGENIQYF
.	TRBJ1-1	TRBV7-9	CASSPGQGITEAFF
.	TRBJ2-2	TRBV29-1	CSVRAGGPGELFF
.	TRBJ1-2	TRBV11-2	CASTPTGSNYGYTF
.	TRBJ1-1	TRBV6-1	CASIGGPNTEAFF
.	TRBJ2-3	TRBV27	CASSFLGTSGGFSTDTQYF
.	TRBJ1-1	TRBV2	CARTGEGRGDEAFF
.	TRBJ2-4	TRBV18	CASSRDEQNIQYF
.	TRBJ1-1	TRBV30	CAWGRTPNTEAFF